The present TCR beta chain was sequenced within a study of T cell changes during pregnancy in multiple sclerosis. The protocol was immunoSEQ multiplex PCR, while the TCRdb copy is restricted to in-frame clones and leaves out a portion. This sample has 130,000 or so clones; over 85% occur once, and the top ten carry approximately 6.2%. Trimming cost V 2 bases and J 5 bases; bases outside gene matches: 5. The CDR3 loop spans 14 amino acids. Looked up from germline, CDR1 is LNHDA and CDR2 is SQIVND (reference sequence). V usage is TRBV19 and J usage is TRBJ1-1; TRBD1 matches 7 bases. Sequencing used peripheral blood, obtained before pregnancy. This TCR derives from a female donor with multiple sclerosis, enrolled in a pregnancy study. CDR3 nucleotide sequence: TGTGCCAGTAGTATAAGGGGGCTTCGGACTGAAGCTTTCTTT. It specifies CASSIRGLRTEAFF. Full variable domain (missing parts from reference TRBV19 and TRBJ1-1): DGGITQSPKYLFRKEGQNVTLSCEQNLNHDAMYWYRQDPGQGLRLIYYSQIVNDFQKGDIAEGYSVSREKKESFPLTVTSAQKNPTAFYLCASSIRGLRTEAFFGQGTRLTVV.